This TCR beta chain was recorded in a study of early T cells in non-severe SARS-CoV-2 infection. A single record per CDR3 protein comes from TCRdb applying MiXCR to the 5' RACE reads. The table shows about 77,000 distinct CDR3 sequences, with approximately 16% occurring only once. CDR3 size: 13 residues. The germline V gene has CDR1 GTSNPN and CDR2 SVGIG (reference sequence). V dropped 5 bases and J dropped 1; count of bases not matched to a gene: 1. The material sequenced was whole blood. The sequence was collected from an adult who was a healthcare worker with PCR-confirmed SARS-CoV-2 infection or an uninfected control (not recorded which). The chain links TRBV30 to TRBJ2-2, with 7 nucleotides matching TRBD1. The CDR3 sequence is CAWRTGNTGELFF. The CDR3 DNA reads as TGTGCCTGGCGGACAGGGAACACCGGGGAGCTGTTTTTT.